The 9 T cell receptor beta chains given below trace back to one sample, sequenced in a study of response to subunit inactivated influenza vaccine. One entry per CDR3 protein, called by TCRdb with MiXCR from the RT-PCR reads. Among about 240,000 distinct CDR3 sequences, 9% to 15% were seen once, and the ten largest hold 7.8%. The sample consisted of non-naive T cells sorted from PBMCs, taken around 14 days before vaccination. The receptors come from a man aged 50 to 60 who received an inactivated influenza vaccine.

Only a few counts were recorded for this clonotype. The chain has TRBV27 and TRBJ2-7; 7 bases map to TRBD1. Per the germline V gene, CDR1 is MNHEY and CDR2 is SMNVEV (reference sequence). The CDR3 contains 13 residues. J was trimmed by 3 bases and V by 5 bases; bases with no gene match: 4. The CDR3 loop is CASSIYRGYEQYF. CDR3 nucleotide sequence: TGTGCCAGCAGTATTTACAGGGGCTACGAGCAGTACTTC.

This clonotype was recorded a few times. The missing conserved phenylalanine or tryptophan at the end of this CDR3 makes a read error likely. Because the CDR3's place on the DNA is in doubt, the DNA is left out and the CDR3 is given as listed by TCRdb. The genes are TRBV20-1 and TRBJ2-3; the listed D gene, TRBD2, was not tested against the DNA. The CDR3 spans 12 residues, counting both ends. Per germline, CDR1 DFQATT and CDR2 SNEGSKA (reference sequence). The CDR3 loop reads CSARGSSGRPGY.

This clonotype has ten or more counts. The gene calls are TRBV28 and TRBJ2-7; 15 bases fit TRBD2. Germline CDR1 reads MDHEN; CDR2 reads SYDVKM. The CDR3 length is 19 residues. With V trimmed by 4 bases and J by 0 bases, 10 bases remained unmatched. CDR3 bases: TGTGCCAGCAGTTGGGTAGGACTAGCGGGAGGGTCGAGCTCCTACGAGCAGTACTTC. This encodes CASSWVGLAGGSSSYEQYF.

This clonotype appeared many times. This chain joins TRBV5-1 and TRBJ2-5, with a tentative D call TRBD1 (6 bases). CDR1 is SGHRS and CDR2 is YFSETQ in the germline V gene. V lost 0 bases and J lost 0, with 9 bases in between. CDR3 size: 15 residues. The CDR3 nucleotides are TGCGCCAGCAGCTTGGGGACAGTGTACCAAGAGACCCAGTACTTC. Amino acids: CASSLGTVYQETQYF.

Many counts were recorded for this clonotype. The J gene is TRBJ2-5, the V gene TRBV2; D is unresolved. The CDR3 has 13 amino acids. V lost 5 bases to trimming and J lost 4 bases, with 11 bases between them. In germline, CDR1 is SNHLY, CDR2 FYNNEI. The CDR3 reads CASSSTTRETQYF. The CDR3 bases are TGTGCCAGCAGTTCTACTACACGAGAGACCCAGTACTTC.

This clonotype was recorded many times. J is TRBJ2-5 and V is TRBV2; D might be TRBD2 (6 bases). The germline CDR1 and CDR2 sequences are SNHLY and FYNNEI. V was pared by 3 bases and J by 5 bases, with 16 bases between. The CDR3 contains 15 residues. CDR3 loop: CASSDRLGGGETQYF. DNA for the CDR3: TGTGCCAGCAGTGATAGACTGGGAGGCGGGGAGACCCAGTACTTC.

This chain links TRBV29-1 with TRBJ2-1; TRBD2 aligns across 7 bases. CDR1 and CDR2 from the germline V gene are SQVTM and ANQGSEA. The CDR3 contains 15 residues. V shed 7 bases, J shed 5 bases, and the junction held 14 bases outside the gene matches. CDR3 DNA: TGCAGCGCCCTAGGGTTGGCTAGCGGAGACAATGAGCAGTTCTTC. Residues: CSALGLASGDNEQFF.

In this sample, this clonotype turned up many times. This sequence joins TRBV20-1 and TRBJ2-5; D gene ambiguous. The CDR3 consists of 15 residues. Germline V gene sequence: CDR1 DFQATT, CDR2 SNEGSKA (reference sequence). Trimming removed 6 bases from V and 0 bases from J, with 17 bases in between. CDR3 sequence reads: CSALPPVAHQETQYF. The CDR3 coding sequence is TGCAGTGCCCTACCTCCCGTGGCGCACCAAGAGACCCAGTACTTC.

In its sample, this clonotype was seen many times. V usage is TRBV20-1 and J usage is TRBJ2-1, with 11 nucleotides matching TRBD1. There are 14 residues in the CDR3. CDR1 and CDR2 from the germline V gene are DFQATT and SNEGSKA (reference sequence). With 3 bases clipped from V and 8 bases from J, the junction kept 6 bases outside the gene matches. CDR3 region: CSARSGQGADEQFF. DNA for the CDR3: TGCAGTGCTAGGTCAGGACAGGGGGCGGATGAGCAGTTCTTC.